Listed below are T cell receptor beta chains from one sample, sequenced in a study of cytomegalovirus exposure and HLA in healthy donors. Profiling relied on immunoSEQ multiplex PCR, and the TCRdb table lists in-frame clones only, not all of them. Among roughly 98,000 clones, approximately 84% were seen once, and the ten largest hold around 6.3%. Sequencing was performed on PBMCs. The receptors derive from a man between 18 and 29 years old in good health and CMV-seropositive. The CDR3 runs from the conserved cysteine through the conserved F or W. Each record gives: V gene, J gene, clone size, D gene, CDR3 protein, CDR3 DNA. A D gene is named only where the DNA matches it firmly. Expanded clones are given a class, and other clones once, few, many or no size at all.

TRBV6-1,TRBJ1-1,.,.,CASSESRLNTEAFF,TGTGCCAGCAGTGAATCTAGATTGAACACTGAAGCTTTCTTT
TRBV5-1,TRBJ1-6,.,TRBD1,CASSLGDRDYPLHF,TGCGCCAGCAGCTTGGGGGACAGGGATTATCCCCTCCACTTT
TRBV11-3,TRBJ2-2,.,TRBD1,CASSLATGANTGELFF,TGTGCCAGCAGCTTAGCTACAGGGGCGAACACCGGGGAGCTGTTTTTT
TRBV21-1,TRBJ1-3,.,.,CASSKDVRTEHSGNTIYF,TGTGCCAGCAGCAAAGACGTCAGGACAGAACACTCTGGAAACACCATATATTTT
TRBV11-2,TRBJ2-2,.,TRBD1,CASSVDRVNTGELFF,TGTGCCAGCAGCGTCGACAGGGTGAACACCGGGGAGCTGTTTTTT
TRBV7-3,TRBJ2-1,.,TRBD2,CASSQRGVWNEQFF,TGTGCCAGCAGCCAACGGGGGGTGTGGAATGAGCAGTTCTTC
TRBV7-2,TRBJ2-1,.,.,CASSLEIQGIEQFF,TGTGCCAGCAGCTTAGAAATCCAGGGGATTGAGCAGTTCTTC
TRBV2,TRBJ1-1,.,.,CASSTDTYEAFF,TGTGCCAGCAGCACCGACACCTATGAAGCTTTCTTT
TRBV14,TRBJ1-2,few,.,CASSRGQVYGYTF,TGTGCCAGCAGCCGCGGACAAGTCTATGGCTACACCTTC
TRBV7-2,TRBJ2-7,once,.,CASSFYWGARYEQYF,TGTGCCAGCAGCTTCTACTGGGGCGCTAGATACGAGCAGTACTTC
TRBV7-3,TRBJ2-2,.,TRBD1,CASSQGQLNTGELFF,TGTGCCAGCAGCCAGGGACAGCTGAACACCGGGGAGCTGTTTTTT
TRBV12-1,TRBJ2-3,.,.,CASSFARDNTDTQYF,TGTGCCAGCAGCTTTGCCCGGGACAATACAGATACGCAGTATTTT
TRBV19,TRBJ2-7,.,TRBD1,CASSPRDRSSYEQYF,TGTGCCAGTAGTCCCCGGGACAGAAGCTCCTACGAGCAGTACTTC
TRBV11-2,TRBJ1-5,.,TRBD1,CASSVDRDNQPQHF,TGTGCCAGCAGCGTTGACAGGGACAATCAGCCCCAGCATTTT
TRBV6-5,TRBJ1-1,.,TRBD1,CASSRQGARNTEAFF,TGTGCCAGCAGCAGACAGGGGGCTAGGAACACTGAAGCTTTCTTT
TRBV7-2,TRBJ2-7,.,TRBD2,CASSLPFERDGPYEQYF,TGTGCCAGCAGCTTACCCTTTGAGCGGGATGGTCCCTACGAGCAGTACTTC
TRBV5-8,TRBJ2-7,.,.,CASNSPGVTGYEQYF,TGTGCCAGCAACTCTCCAGGGGTTACGGGGTACGAGCAGTACTTC
TRBV9,TRBJ1-3,.,.,CASSTWGDGSGNTIYF,TGTGCCAGCAGCACCTGGGGGGACGGCTCTGGAAACACCATATATTTT
TRBV28,TRBJ1-5,.,.,CASSLRQQPQHF,TGTGCCAGCAGCCTCAGGCAGCAGCCCCAGCATTTT
TRBV5-1,TRBJ1-1,few,.,CASRVTSGLGTEAFF,TGCGCCAGCAGAGTGACATCAGGGTTGGGAACTGAAGCTTTCTTT
TRBV19,TRBJ2-7,once,TRBD2,CASSAGLADYEQYF,TGTGCCAGTAGTGCGGGACTAGCGGATTACGAGCAGTACTTC
TRBV19,TRBJ2-1,once,TRBD2,CASSWGTSGSSYNEQFF,TGTGCCAGTAGTTGGGGGACTAGCGGGAGCTCCTACAATGAGCAGTTCTTC
TRBV7-6,TRBJ2-2,.,TRBD1,CASSVDRAAGELFF,TGTGCCAGCAGCGTTGACAGGGCCGCCGGGGAGCTGTTTTTT
TRBV4-1,TRBJ1-1,.,TRBD1,CASSQADRGGTEAFF,TGCGCCAGCAGCCAAGCGGACAGGGGAGGCACTGAAGCTTTCTTT
TRBV6-5,TRBJ2-3,.,TRBD2,CASSSGGTDTQYF,TGTGCCAGCAGTTCGGGGGGTACAGATACGCAGTATTTT
TRBV13,TRBJ1-2,.,.,CASSPNRVPPDGYTF,TGTGCCAGCAGCCCTAACAGGGTACCTCCGGATGGCTACACCTTC
TRBV7-3,TRBJ2-3,.,.,CASSLHRDTQYF,TGTGCCAGCAGCCTCCACAGGGATACGCAGTATTTT
TRBV28,TRBJ1-1,.,.,CASRAQSNTEAFF,TGTGCCAGCAGAGCACAGTCGAACACTGAAGCTTTCTTT
TRBV7-2,TRBJ1-2,.,TRBD1,CASSQMQGARGYTF,TGTGCCAGCAGCCAGATGCAGGGGGCGCGGGGCTACACCTTC
TRBV9,TRBJ2-5,once,.,CASSGTGTRQETQYF,TGTGCCAGCAGCGGAACAGGGACCCGCCAAGAGACCCAGTACTTC
TRBV7-2,TRBJ2-3,.,.,CASSQAVGTDTQYF,TGTGCCAGCAGCCAAGCGGTGGGCACAGATACGCAGTATTTT
TRBV27,TRBJ1-5,.,TRBD1,CASTPRGQDVSNQPQHF,TGTGCCAGCACTCCCCGCGGACAGGACGTTAGCAATCAGCCCCAGCATTTT
TRBV5-1,TRBJ2-1,.,TRBD2,CASSLVLAGAPIPNEQFF,TGCGCCAGCAGCTTGGTCCTAGCGGGGGCCCCGATACCCAATGAGCAGTTCTTC
TRBV19,TRBJ1-1,.,.,CASSPPDSWNTEAFF,TGTGCCAGTAGTCCCCCCGACAGTTGGAACACTGAAGCTTTCTTT
TRBV19,TRBJ1-2,.,.,CASSPGSYGYTF,TGTGCCAGTAGTCCAGGAAGCTATGGCTACACCTTC